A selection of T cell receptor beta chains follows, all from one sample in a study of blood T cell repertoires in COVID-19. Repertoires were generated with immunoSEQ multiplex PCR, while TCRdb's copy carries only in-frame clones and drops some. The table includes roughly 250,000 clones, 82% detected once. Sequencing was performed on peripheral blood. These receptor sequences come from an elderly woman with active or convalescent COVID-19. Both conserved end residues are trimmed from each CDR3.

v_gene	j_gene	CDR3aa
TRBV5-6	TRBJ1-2	ASSQGQGKDGYT
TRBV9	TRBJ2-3	ASSPGLATDTQY
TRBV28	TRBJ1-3	ASSSSLPGNTIY
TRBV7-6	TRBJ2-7	ASSLAGQLYEQY
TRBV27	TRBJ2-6	ASMGLSGANVLT
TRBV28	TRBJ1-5	ASSHEPSNQPQH
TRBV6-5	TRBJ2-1	ASSYSFRDNEQF
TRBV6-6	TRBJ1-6	ASSHPGQGALRDSPLH
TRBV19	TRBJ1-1	ASSIWDAPGGYEAF
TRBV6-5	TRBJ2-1	ASRGLEDYNEQF
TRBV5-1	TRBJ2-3	ASSSTGEDTQY
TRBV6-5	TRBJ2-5	ASSYGGQKKETQY
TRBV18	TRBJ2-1	ASSYLAGVSWDEQF
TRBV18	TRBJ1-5	ASSPGTGGLRNQPQH
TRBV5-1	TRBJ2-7	ASSADRVISYEQY
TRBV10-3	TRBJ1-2	AISGDRDNYGYT
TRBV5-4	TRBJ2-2	ASSKTSGGSTGELF
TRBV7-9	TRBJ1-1	ASSFLQVDTEAF
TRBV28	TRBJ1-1	ASSFFRGVLGTEAF
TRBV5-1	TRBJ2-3	ASMGGGQEDTQY
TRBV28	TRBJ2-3	ASPPSGRGPSTDTQY
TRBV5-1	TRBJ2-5	ASSLVSSPGETQY
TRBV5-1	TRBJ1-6	ASRRGNEALH
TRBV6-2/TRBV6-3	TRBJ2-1	ASSYSGLTGGRYNEQF
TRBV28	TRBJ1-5	ASITGGNQPQH
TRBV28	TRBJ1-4	ASSFATGVPTNEKLF
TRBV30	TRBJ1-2	ATGASNQYGYT
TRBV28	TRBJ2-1	ASSRDSYNEQF
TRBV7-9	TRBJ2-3	ASSEGRRGGTDTQY
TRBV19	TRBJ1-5	ASMGTGERQPQH
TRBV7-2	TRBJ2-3	ASSLGQGGDTQY
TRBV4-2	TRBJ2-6	ASSRETGTESSGANVLT
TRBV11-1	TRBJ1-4	ASSLVSGGWEKLF
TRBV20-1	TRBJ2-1	SASSITSGRTYNEQF
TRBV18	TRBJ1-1	ASSLRGQGDTEAF
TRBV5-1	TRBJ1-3	ASSQGTGPLLSGNTIY
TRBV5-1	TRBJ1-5	ASSLEYGSNQPQH
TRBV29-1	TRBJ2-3	SVVGGPSTDTQY
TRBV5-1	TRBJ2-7	ASSLGAGGNEQY
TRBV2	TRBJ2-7	ASSQGRVNSYEQY
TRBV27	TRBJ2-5	ASMGRGAFQETQY
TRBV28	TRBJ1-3	ASKDGIISGNTIY
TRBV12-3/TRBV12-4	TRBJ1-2	ASTLAGVYGYT
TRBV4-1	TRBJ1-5	ASSREGGAGRSNQPQH